This TCR beta chain is drawn from a study of human T cells and chemical hapten exposure (dated by TCRdb to the early 2020s). Looking at the study overall: For sensitization, 2% DPC in acetone was applied to a roughly 2 cm by roughly 2 cm area of upper inner arm skin. Twenty-nine alopecia patients gave blood for TCR sequencing at one to four time points (pre-sensitization, 2, 6 and 24 weeks). Weekly therapeutic DPC doses were additionally applied to the scalp of patients throughout the roughly 26-week study period. Peripheral blood TCR repertoire changes were tracked in vivo in alopecia patients during primary and secondary sensitization to the hapten diphenylcyclopropenone (DPC). Libraries were pooled for sequencing, and variation in per-sample TCR yields was attributed mainly to small differences in library volumes within the pool. Most of the patients in the cohort were female, and the cohort covered alopecia areata with under or over 50% scalp involvement, alopecia totalis and alopecia universalis. Blood samples were taken from patients before sensitization (week 0) and at 2, 6 and about 24 weeks after DPC sensitization. Patch testing was done on the upper back using Finn chambers containing 0.01% DPC, and results were scored after 6 days according to International Contact Dermatitis Research Group standards. Results the study describes overall, beyond this receptor: A positive correlation was found between the number of PT1 expanded TCRs and patch test score, with significance reached at thresholds 8, 16 and 32 but not 4. The number of TCRs above 1 in 1000 frequency did not change with DPC sensitization; there was no evidence of global repertoire structure alterations. Expanded TCRs formed significantly more large CDR3 similarity clusters than pre-sensitization or healthy control sets, consistent with antigen-driven responses. After repeated subsampling, the strength of the expansion versus patch-test correlation and the threshold at which it became significant changed. Alopecia, a presumed autoimmune disease, was present in all patients, so the immune response of the patients might differ from that of healthy individuals.

CDR1 and CDR2, per the germline V gene, are KGHSH and LQKENI. From cysteine to phenylalanine, the CDR3 is 15 amino acids long. The kept DNA is CDR3 alone, 45 bases in frame from the first base. Cut back by 2 bases and 3 bases, the V and J ends lie 10 bases apart. Receptors were amplified or captured by RACE. Instrument used: NextSeq 500. During library preparation, unique molecular identifiers were attached to individual cDNA molecules so that TCRs could be counted in a quantitative, reproducible way. From each blood RNA sample, both TCR alpha and TCR beta chains were sequenced. For the original study's pipeline: Samples had a median of roughly 91,000 TCRs, with a range from about 23,224 to 750,000. V, J and CDR3 annotation of the TCR reads was performed with the Decombinator software suite. For the PS versus PT1 abundance plots, all samples were subsampled to the same number of TCRs (28,000). TCRs were defined as expanded if absent before sensitization and observed at least eight times at the 2-week time point. TCRdb reanalyzed the raw reads on its own, using fastp at Q25 for trimming and MiXCR for clone calling, and kept in-frame beta chains. Under each unique CDR3 protein, matching rows form one entry showing the most common genes and DNA. The V and J calls and clone size are TCRdb's, not the authors'. The sample has 210,000 or so distinct CDR3 sequences on record, 20% to 25% of them singletons. The top ten clones comprise roughly 2.3% of the sample.

This specimen's time point label, interpreted: patch test 3, about 24 weeks after DPC sensitization. This specimen's treatment or condition label, per the study, means: therapeutic diphenylcyclopropenone sensitization with weekly scalp DPC. Blood at each patch-test visit was drawn before the patch test was applied. Patients were eligible if aged 18 to 70, diagnosed with alopecia and judged suitable for DPC therapy, and pregnant patients were excluded. Total RNA was extracted from unfractionated whole blood collected in Tempus Blood RNA tubes. With respect to this clonotype: Its antigen remains unidentified. There are no base qualities to consult, and no much larger clone falls within one base.

Sequencing used whole blood, obtained in connection with sensitization to the hapten diphenylcyclopropenone (DPC). The receptor was derived from a woman aged 40 to 55 with alopecia areata. Some clones in this sample may be carry-over from other donors' samples. This sequence uses TRBV18 and TRBJ2-2; TRBD1 is a possible D gene, resting on 6 matching bases. The DNA sequence is given as TGTGCCAGCTCACCAAGACAGGCCCACACCGGGGAGCTGTTTTTT. Its translation is CASSPRQAHTGELFF. Supplemented by the reference TRBV18 and TRBJ2-2 proteins around the CDR3, the complete variable domain is NAGVMQNPRHLVRRRGQEARLRCSPMKGHSHVYWYRQLPEEGLKFMVYLQKENIIDESGMPKERFSAEFPKEGPSILRIQQVVRGDSAAYFCASSPRQAHTGELFFGEGSRLTVL.